This is a list of T cell receptor beta chains from one sample in a study of cytomegalovirus exposure and HLA in healthy donors. Sequenced by immunoSEQ multiplex PCR; TCRdb stores in-frame clones only, minus some. Found here are roughly 100,000 clones, over 65% of them singletons; the top ten hold around 5.1%. Material: PBMCs. These receptors were taken from a female donor in good health and CMV-seropositive. CDR3s include the opening cysteine and the closing phenylalanine or tryptophan. A D gene is named only where the DNA matches it firmly. Expanded clones are given a class, and other clones once, few, many or no size at all.

J: TRBJ1-1; size: .; D: .; V: TRBV7-6; CDR3: CASSLNSGGNTEAFF; DNA: TGTGCCAGCAGTTTGAACTCCGGGGGGAACACTGAAGCTTTCTTT
J: TRBJ2-7; size: .; D: TRBD2; V: TRBV7-6; CDR3: CASSSLGRGYEQYF; DNA: TGTGCCAGCAGCTCTCTCGGGAGGGGCTACGAGCAGTACTTC
J: TRBJ2-1; size: .; D: .; V: TRBV5-1; CDR3: CASSSTRANEQFF; DNA: TGCGCCAGCAGCTCGACTCGAGCCAATGAGCAGTTCTTC
J: TRBJ1-2; size: .; D: TRBD1; V: TRBV28; CDR3: CASSSTGSSDYGYTF; DNA: TGTGCCAGCAGTTCGACAGGGTCCTCGGACTATGGCTACACCTTC
J: TRBJ2-4; size: .; D: .; V: TRBV28; CDR3: CASSLEAKNIQYF; DNA: TGTGCCAGCTCCCTAGAAGCCAAAAACATTCAGTACTTC
J: TRBJ1-6; size: .; D: .; V: TRBV6-5; CDR3: CASSFRASPYNSPLHF; DNA: TGTGCCAGCAGTTTCAGGGCTTCTCCCTATAATTCACCCCTCCACTTT
J: TRBJ1-5; size: few; D: .; V: TRBV7-3; CDR3: CASSLGGGSNQPQHF; DNA: TGTGCCAGCAGCCTGGGGGGAGGTAGCAATCAGCCCCAGCATTTT
J: TRBJ2-5; size: .; D: .; V: TRBV27; CDR3: CASRRRSSRGGETQYF; DNA: TGTGCCAGCAGGAGACGGTCATCAAGAGGTGGAGAGACCCAGTACTTC
J: TRBJ2-5; size: few; D: TRBD2; V: TRBV4-3; CDR3: CASSQASGGETQYF; DNA: TGCGCCAGCAGCCAAGCTAGCGGCGGAGAGACCCAGTACTTC
J: TRBJ1-1; size: .; D: .; V: TRBV18; CDR3: CASSPDRLNTEAFF; DNA: TGTGCCAGCTCACCCGACAGGCTGAACACTGAAGCTTTCTTT
J: TRBJ2-7; size: .; D: .; V: TRBV11-2; CDR3: CASTSDSPYEQYF; DNA: TGTGCCAGCACTAGCGACAGTCCCTACGAGCAGTACTTC
J: TRBJ1-1; size: .; D: .; V: TRBV6-6; CDR3: CASSRGRVRNTEAFF; DNA: TGTGCCAGCAGTCGAGGGAGGGTGCGGAACACTGAAGCTTTCTTT
J: TRBJ1-2; size: .; D: .; V: TRBV4-2; CDR3: CASSHPSNAGEIGYTF; DNA: TGTGCCAGCAGCCACCCCAGCAATGCAGGGGAAATTGGCTACACCTTC
J: TRBJ1-1; size: once; D: .; V: TRBV9; CDR3: CASSVDDRRRSEAFF; DNA: TGTGCCAGCAGCGTAGATGACAGACGGCGGTCAGAAGCTTTCTTT
J: TRBJ2-2; size: .; D: .; V: TRBV9; CDR3: CASSVAARGTGELFF; DNA: TGTGCCAGCAGCGTGGCGGCAAGAGGCACCGGGGAGCTGTTTTTT
J: TRBJ1-3; size: .; D: TRBD1; V: TRBV4-1; CDR3: CASSHPGQGRNTIYF; DNA: TGCGCCAGCAGCCACCCGGGACAGGGGCGAAACACCATATATTTT
J: TRBJ2-5; size: .; D: TRBD2; V: TRBV7-9; CDR3: CACQEPKHSGGEETQYF; DNA: TGTGCCTGCCAAGAACCAAAACATAGCGGGGGGGAAGAGACCCAGTACTTC
J: TRBJ2-3; size: few; D: .; V: TRBV2; CDR3: CASSEDRVRDTQYF; DNA: TGTGCCAGCAGTGAAGACAGGGTGAGAGATACGCAGTATTTT
J: TRBJ2-3; size: .; D: .; V: TRBV29-1; CDR3: CSVEVGLTDSWTDTQYF; DNA: TGCAGCGTTGAAGTGGGATTGACGGACAGTTGGACAGATACGCAGTATTTT
J: TRBJ2-7; size: .; D: .; V: TRBV28; CDR3: CASRAGTYEQYF; DNA: TGTGCCAGCAGAGCAGGGACCTACGAGCAGTACTTC
J: TRBJ2-3; size: .; D: TRBD2; V: TRBV6-5; CDR3: CASSYGLAQTSDTQYF; DNA: TGTGCCAGCAGTTATGGACTAGCTCAGACCTCAGATACGCAGTATTTT
J: TRBJ2-7; size: .; D: TRBD1; V: TRBV5-1; CDR3: CASSLRQGLTLTSYEQYF; DNA: TGCGCCAGCAGCCTTCGACAGGGGTTGACCTTAACCTCCTACGAGCAGTACTTC
J: TRBJ1-6; size: .; D: .; V: TRBV19; CDR3: CASSNRDLNSPLHF; DNA: TGTGCCAGTAGTAACCGGGATCTTAATTCACCCCTCCACTTT
J: TRBJ2-1; size: few; D: TRBD1; V: TRBV18; CDR3: CASSPQTGVLVNEQFF; DNA: TGTGCCAGCTCACCCCAGACAGGGGTATTGGTAAATGAGCAGTTCTTC
J: TRBJ2-7; size: .; D: TRBD1; V: TRBV28; CDR3: CASSLIDRVGLEQYF; DNA: TGTGCCAGCAGTTTGATCGACAGGGTAGGACTCGAGCAGTACTTC
J: TRBJ2-2; size: few; D: .; V: TRBV5-1; CDR3: CASSLGARNTGELFF; DNA: TGCGCCAGCAGCTTGGGGGCCCGGAACACCGGGGAGCTGTTTTTT
J: TRBJ2-1; size: .; D: .; V: TRBV5-1; CDR3: CASRWGENYNEQFF; DNA: TGCGCCAGCAGGTGGGGGGAGAATTACAATGAGCAGTTCTTC
J: TRBJ2-1; size: .; D: .; V: TRBV14; CDR3: CASSPLASGTYNEQFF; DNA: TGTGCCAGCAGCCCCCTAGCGTCAGGCACGTACAATGAGCAGTTCTTC
J: TRBJ2-7; size: .; D: .; V: TRBV30; CDR3: CAWSPGSSYEQYF; DNA: TGTGCCTGGAGTCCAGGCAGCTCCTACGAGCAGTACTTC
J: TRBJ2-7; size: .; D: .; V: TRBV7-9; CDR3: CASSLGDRFAGAEQYF; DNA: TGTGCCAGCAGCTTAGGAGATCGTTTTGCAGGGGCCGAGCAGTACTTC
J: TRBJ2-1; size: .; D: TRBD2; V: TRBV7-3; CDR3: CASSPGTSLYEQFF; DNA: TGTGCCAGCAGCCCCGGGACTAGTTTGTATGAGCAGTTCTTC
J: TRBJ2-7; size: .; D: .; V: TRBV4-1; CDR3: CASSQAVLMREDHYEQYF; DNA: TGCGCCAGCAGCCAAGCGGTTTTAATGAGGGAGGACCACTACGAGCAGTACTTC
J: TRBJ1-1; size: .; D: .; V: TRBV9; CDR3: CASSVVPMNTEAFF; DNA: TGTGCCAGCAGCGTAGTTCCCATGAACACTGAAGCTTTCTTT
J: TRBJ1-1; size: .; D: .; V: TRBV30; CDR3: CAWSQEGFTEAFF; DNA: TGTGCCTGGAGTCAGGAGGGTTTCACTGAAGCTTTCTTT
J: TRBJ1-2; size: .; D: .; V: TRBV7-2; CDR3: CASSPGHPGGGYTF; DNA: TGTGCCAGCAGCCCGGGACACCCGGGGGGTGGCTACACCTTC
J: TRBJ2-1; size: .; D: TRBD2; V: TRBV7-9; CDR3: CASSLALAGGANEQFF; DNA: TGTGCCAGCAGCTTAGCTCTAGCGGGGGGGGCCAATGAGCAGTTCTTC
J: TRBJ1-2; size: .; D: .; V: TRBV5-1; CDR3: CASSLGFGAGDYGYTF; DNA: TGCGCCAGCAGCTTGGGGTTTGGCGCGGGCGACTATGGCTACACCTTC
J: TRBJ1-2; size: .; D: TRBD1; V: TRBV18; CDR3: CASSPSRQGARDGYTF; DNA: TGTGCCAGCTCACCAAGTAGGCAGGGGGCTCGGGATGGCTACACCTTC
J: TRBJ1-1; size: .; D: .; V: TRBV6-1; CDR3: CASSKKGAAQGAFF; DNA: TGTGCCAGCAGTAAAAAAGGGGCGGCACAAGGAGCTTTCTTT
J: TRBJ2-1; size: once; D: TRBD2; V: TRBV10-1; CDR3: CASRNQRGGSYNEQFF; DNA: TGCGCCAGCAGAAATCAGCGGGGGGGTTCCTACAATGAGCAGTTCTTC
J: TRBJ2-3; size: .; D: .; V: TRBV11-1; CDR3: CASSFASRASEGDTQYF; DNA: TGTGCCAGCAGTTTCGCAAGTCGGGCTAGCGAGGGAGATACGCAGTATTTT
J: TRBJ1-2; size: once; D: TRBD1; V: TRBV28; CDR3: CASSPPPGQGYGYTF; DNA: TGTGCCAGCAGCCCACCCCCGGGACAGGGGTATGGCTACACCTTC
J: TRBJ2-1; size: few; D: TRBD2; V: TRBV7-9; CDR3: CASSSVSGRGSEQFF; DNA: TGTGCCAGCAGCTCGGTTAGCGGGAGGGGCAGTGAGCAGTTCTTC
J: TRBJ2-5; size: .; D: TRBD2; V: TRBV2; CDR3: CASSADSGRAGETQYF; DNA: TGTGCCAGCAGTGCCGATAGCGGGAGGGCCGGAGAGACCCAGTACTTC
J: TRBJ2-2; size: once; D: TRBD1; V: TRBV29-1; CDR3: CSVVRQGAGELFF; DNA: TGCAGCGTTGTCCGGCAGGGGGCCGGGGAGCTGTTTTTT
J: TRBJ1-2; size: .; D: .; V: TRBV19; CDR3: CASESFGRGGYTF; DNA: TGTGCCAGTGAAAGTTTTGGCAGGGGAGGCTACACCTTC
J: TRBJ1-5; size: .; D: TRBD1; V: TRBV28; CDR3: CASSLGTGGSYSNQPQHF; DNA: TGTGCCAGCAGTTTGGGGACAGGGGGCTCGTATAGCAATCAGCCCCAGCATTTT
J: TRBJ1-4; size: .; D: .; V: TRBV6-1; CDR3: CASRSTGRVSEKLFF; DNA: TGTGCCAGCAGATCCACAGGGCGCGTTAGTGAAAAACTGTTTTTT
J: TRBJ2-7; size: .; D: .; V: TRBV5-1; CDR3: CASSLSEGLTNYNYEQYF; DNA: TGCGCCAGCAGCTTGTCAGAGGGCCTTACCAACTATAACTACGAGCAGTACTTC
J: TRBJ2-5; size: .; D: TRBD2; V: TRBV6-5; CDR3: CASSYSGGRQETQYF; DNA: TGTGCCAGCAGTTATAGCGGGGGGCGACAAGAGACCCAGTACTTC
J: TRBJ1-1; size: few; D: .; V: TRBV6-6; CDR3: CAIDAGTDEAFF; DNA: TGTGCCATAGATGCAGGAACCGATGAAGCTTTCTTT
J: TRBJ2-1; size: .; D: .; V: TRBV19; CDR3: CASSILANSYNEQFF; DNA: TGTGCCAGTAGTATATTAGCCAACTCCTACAATGAGCAGTTCTTC